The TCR beta chain described here comes from a study of cytomegalovirus exposure and HLA in healthy donors. Amplification used 60 Vbeta primers and 13 Jbeta primers. Assay: immunoSEQ multiplex PCR; the TCRdb copy retains only in-frame clones and omits some. The sample includes about 200,000 clones, roughly 85% of them seen just once. This clone was counted between two and nine times. The CDR3 is 13 amino acids. From germline, CDR1 is SGHAT and CDR2 FQDESV (reference sequence). After removal of 6 bases from V and 7 bases from J, the junction contained 8 bases not matched to a gene. The chain recombines TRBV11-1 with TRBJ1-2, with TRBD1 matching 7 bases. The TCR was taken from a man aged 18-30 years in good health and CMV-seronegative. Source material: PBMCs. This CDR3 is CASSFGQDRGYTF. CDR3 nucleotide sequence: TGTGCCAGCAGTTTCGGACAGGACCGTGGCTACACCTTC.